This T cell receptor beta chain was found in a study of identical twins. Worth noting for this clonotype: The target antigen is unknown. A much bigger clone sits one base away, suggesting this may be a read error.

Study-wide results and limits: Cord blood beta clonotypes that were abundant carried fewer insertions, and memory repertoires showed no such trend. Shared out-of-frame alpha sequences (those common to twins) showed excess low generation probability.

The CDR3 is 12 residues long. The ends were cut back, 7 bases at V and 1 base at J, with 11 bases in the middle. Germline V lookup: CDR1 SQVTM, CDR2 ANQGSEA. One entry per CDR3 protein results from TCRdb running MiXCR on the 5' RACE reads. The table includes some 250,000 distinct CDR3 sequences, 6.5% to 8% detected once. This sample was also put to use in a study of T cells expressing NK-cell markers. As that report states: TCR beta repertoires came from sorted CD3+CD56+NKG2C+, CD3+CD56+NKG2C- and CD3+CD56-NKG2C+ T cells. Of CD8+ T cells, about 1.0-8% belonged to dominant NKG2C+ clonotypes in five or six donors.

The specimen was CD8+ T cells sorted from blood. The sequence was obtained from a woman between 18 and 29 years old in good health. The J gene is TRBJ2-7, the V gene TRBV29-1; maybe TRBD1 (6 bases). The DNA of the CDR3 is TGCAGCGCACGAGGGGGTTCCTACGAGCAGTACTTC. This encodes CSARGGSYEQYF.